The 28 T cell receptor beta chains in this list originate from one sample, sequenced in a study of graft-versus-host responses after intestinal transplantation. Repertoires were generated with immunoSEQ multiplex PCR, while TCRdb's copy carries only in-frame clones and drops some. This table holds over 40,000 clones, roughly 91% found once. Specimen: PBMCs, collected about 800 days after a first intestinal transplant, on the day of a second. These receptors all come from a human patient who received an intestinal transplant, so some T cells may come from the graft donor.

This chain links TRBV27 with TRBJ2-7; D unresolved. V was pared by 1 base and J by 5 bases, with 12 bases between. The germline gives CDR1 MNHEY, CDR2 SMNVEV (reference sequence). There are 14 residues in the CDR3. The CDR3, as DNA: TGTGCCAGCAGTTTATTCCGTGAAAGGGACGAGCAGTACTTC. Its translation: CASSLFRERDEQYF.

The chain links TRBV6-5 to TRBJ2-7, with TRBD1 matching over 9 bases. The CDR3 consists of 14 residues. The germline V gene encodes CDR1 MNHEY and CDR2 SVGAGI. Germline trimming cut 2 bases from V and 4 bases from J; bases unmatched to any gene: 3. Here the CDR3 DNA reads TGTGCCAGCAGTTACGACAGGGGGTCATACGAGCAGTACTTC. Amino acids: CASSYDRGSYEQYF.

The chain carries TRBV6-5 and TRBJ1-4, with TRBD1 identical over 7 bases. The J segment lost 14 bases and the V segment lost 6 bases, leaving 6 bases of the junction unmatched. CDR1 is MNHEY and CDR2 is SVGAGI in the germline V gene. The CDR3 is made up of 11 amino acids. The CDR3 loop reads CASRDRFFLFF. The CDR3 DNA is TGTGCCAGCAGGGACAGGTTCTTTCTGTTTTTT.

The J gene is TRBJ1-2, the V gene TRBV6-1; weak D call: TRBD1 (5 bases). Germline CDR1 reads MNHNS; CDR2 reads SASEGT. The CDR3 extends over 14 amino acids. With 2 bases removed from V and 4 bases from J, the gap between germline ends came to 11 bases. As DNA, the CDR3 is TGTGCCAGCAGTGAAAGGTTAACAGGCTATGGCTACACCTTC. It translates to CASSERLTGYGYTF.

The chain carries TRBV15 and TRBJ2-7; the match to TRBD2 covers 10 bases. CDR3 length: 16 amino acids. Germline trimming cut 9 bases from V and 2 bases from J; bases unmatched to any gene: 13. Germline V lookup: CDR1 LNHNV, CDR2 YYDKDF (reference sequence). The CDR3 loop reads CATSPRSGRPTYEQYF. The CDR3 DNA reads TGTGCCACTTCCCCGCGTAGCGGGAGGCCGACCTACGAGCAGTACTTC.

V gene TRBV21-1 combines with J gene TRBJ2-1; whether TRBD2, the table's D call, matches the DNA was not checked. TRBV21-1 represents a pseudogene. CDR3 length: 18 residues. CDR3 bases: TGTGCCAGCAGCAAACCCCCTAGCGGGAGCAGGGGGGGCAATGAGCAGTTCTTC. Residues: CASSKPPSGSRGGNEQFF.

This chain uses TRBV28 with TRBJ2-5; 7 bases align to TRBD2. Unmatched junction bases numbered 8, after V lost 3 bases and J lost 4 bases. CDR1 and CDR2 from the germline V gene are MDHEN and SYDVKM. The CDR3 covers 15 residues. The CDR3 nucleotides are TGTGCCAGCAGTTTGGGCGGGAGATCGGTAGAGACCCAGTACTTC. Its protein product is CASSLGGRSVETQYF.

V is TRBV12-5 and J is TRBJ2-7; D may correspond to TRBD1 or TRBD2 (5 bases each). The V gene's germline CDR1 is LGHNT and CDR2 FRNRAP. The V end was cut by 3 bases, the J end by 7 bases, with 19 bases between. The CDR3 is made up of 15 amino acids. The CDR3 here is CASGFYFRDVVEQYF. Written as DNA, the CDR3 is TGTGCTAGTGGTTTCTATTTCCGGGACGTGGTTGAGCAGTACTTC.

This clone has a single count. The chain carries TRBV11-2 and TRBJ1-1; D uncertain. The CDR3 covers 16 residues. V was cut by 5 bases and J by 0 bases, with 16 bases left in between. Per the germline V gene, CDR1 is SGHAT and CDR2 is FQNNGV. The chain's CDR3 is CASSLTRAALNTEAFF. The CDR3 DNA reads TGTGCCAGCAGCCTAACAAGGGCGGCCCTGAACACTGAAGCTTTCTTT. The variable domain in full, completed from reference TRBV11-2 and TRBJ1-1, reads EAGVAQSPRYKIIEKRQSVAFWCNPISGHATLYWYQQILGQGPKLLIQFQNNGVVDDSQLPKDRFSAERLKGVDSTLKIQPAKLEDSAVYLCASSLTRAALNTEAFFGQGTRLTVV.

About this clone: It is likely a read error, because the conserved phenylalanine at the end of the CDR3 is missing. It is unclear where the CDR3 begins or ends on the DNA, so no DNA is shown, and the CDR3 is as TCRdb lists it. This chain links TRBV7-7 with TRBJ2-7; the table's TRBD1 call for D was not verified on the DNA. The CDR3 is 8 amino acids long, termini counted. Germline V gene data show CDR1 as SSHAT and CDR2 as FNYEAQ (reference sequence). CDR3 region: CASSLSWL.

The rearrangement uses TRBV19 and TRBJ2-6, with 7 positions matching TRBD1. Germline loops: CDR1 LNHDA, CDR2 SQIVND (reference sequence). This CDR3 spans 14 amino acids. J lost 2 bases, V lost 11 bases, and 6 bases had no gene match. The CDR3 loop reads CASFDRAGANVLTF. CDR3 DNA sequence: TGTGCCTCCTTTGACAGGGCTGGGGCCAACGTCCTGACTTTC. The full variable domain, rest sourced from reference TRBV19 and TRBJ2-6, is DGGITQSPKYLFRKEGQNVTLSCEQNLNHDAMYWYRQDPGQGLRLIYYSQIVNDFQKGDIAEGYSVSREKKESFPLTVTSAQKNPTAFYLCASFDRAGANVLTFGAGSRLTVL.

On this clone: This sample includes further DNA sequences coding for the same CDR3. The chain uses TRBV7-9 and TRBJ2-7, with D perhaps matching TRBD2 (5 bases). The V end lost 5 bases, the J end lost 1 base, and 15 bases lay between the germline ends. Per germline, CDR1 SEHNR and CDR2 FQNEAQ (reference sequence). The CDR3 is made up of 15 amino acids. CDR3 region: CASSPPTSPSYEQYF. The CDR3 DNA sequence: TGTGCCAGCAGCCCCCCAACTAGTCCTTCCTACGAGCAGTACTTC.

The sample holds a few counts of this clone. CDR3 loop: CSVSEGGSGANVLTF. The CDR3 DNA sequence: TGCAGCGTATCTGAAGGAGGATCTGGGGCCAACGTCCTGACTTTC. V and J are TRBV29-1 and TRBJ2-6; D may be TRBD2 (5 bases). Germline CDR1 and CDR2: SQVTM and ANQGSEA. The ends were cut back, 6 bases at V and 1 base at J, with 13 bases in the middle. The length of the CDR3 is 15 residues.

The genes are TRBV19 and TRBJ2-1; 11 nucleotides line up with TRBD2. V trimming: 1 base; J trimming: 6 bases; junction bases outside the gene matches: 2. This CDR3 comprises 15 residues. Germline values: CDR1 LNHDA, CDR2 SQIVND (reference sequence). CDR3 protein: CASSIVGTSGNEQFF. The CDR3, as DNA: TGTGCCAGTAGTATAGTAGGGACTAGCGGCAATGAGCAGTTCTTC.

This clone showed up just once. CDR3 in amino acids: CAFSGPAGNEQFF. The CDR3 bases are TGTGCCTTCTCCGGGCCCGCTGGCAATGAGCAGTTCTTC. The J gene is TRBJ2-1, the V gene TRBV2; D is unclear. Germline V gene lookup returns CDR1 SNHLY and CDR2 FYNNEI. The CDR3 is 13 residues long. Trimming left V 11 bases short and J 6 bases short, with 17 bases between.

This chain connects TRBV5-4 to TRBJ2-7; a weak D match, TRBD2 (5 bases). This CDR3 spans 14 amino acids. The germline V gene encodes CDR1 SGHNT and CDR2 YYREEE (reference sequence). Trimming took 4 bases from V and 3 from J, leaving 14 bases between them. CDR3 residues: CASSPTLGHYEQYF. The CDR3 nucleotides read TGTGCCAGCAGCCCGACACTAGGGCACTACGAGCAGTACTTC.

The DNA of the CDR3 is TGTGCCTGGAGTGTACAGTGGGGGGTTGGCTACGAGCAGTACTTC. This gives the protein CAWSVQWGVGYEQYF. This chain links TRBV30 with TRBJ2-7; tentative D call: TRBD2 (6 bases). The V gene's germline CDR1 is GTSNPN and CDR2 SVGIG (reference sequence). V lost 0 bases to trimming and J lost 3 bases, with 15 bases between them. CDR3 length: 15 amino acids. The whole variable domain, filled in from reference TRBV30 and TRBJ2-7, reads SQTIHQWPATLVQPVGSPLSLECTVEGTSNPNLYWYRQAAGRGLQLLFYSVGIGQISSEVPQNLSASRPQDRQFILSSKKLLLSDSGFYLCAWSVQWGVGYEQYFGPGTRLTVT.

The chain joins TRBV19 to TRBJ2-5; no definite D call. This CDR3 comprises 13 residues. Trimming pared 7 bases from V and 4 bases from J, leaving 13 bases between. Germline assignment: CDR1 LNHDA and CDR2 SQIVND (reference sequence). Written as DNA, the CDR3 is TGTGCCAGTAAACCGGGCCCTGGAGAGACCCAGTACTTC. It is translated as CASKPGPGETQYF.

The rearrangement uses TRBV6-1 and TRBJ1-5; 7 bases agree with TRBD1. With V trimmed by 0 bases and J by 6 bases, 8 bases remained unmatched. There are 16 residues in the CDR3. Germline CDR1 and CDR2: MNHNS and SASEGT. CDR3 in amino acids: CASSEALDRFRQPQHF. CDR3 nucleotides: TGTGCCAGCAGTGAAGCCCTGGACAGGTTCCGTCAGCCCCAGCATTTT.

This chain links TRBV7-2 with TRBJ2-1; TRBD1 matches at 10 bases. J was trimmed by 12 bases and V by 3 bases; bases with no gene match: 17. The CDR3 extends over 17 amino acids. Germline CDR1 and CDR2: SGHTA and FQGNSA. CDR3 sequence reads: CASSFRGGTGVPVGQFF. The CDR3 bases are TGTGCCAGCAGCTTCCGGGGAGGGACAGGGGTCCCAGTTGGGCAGTTCTTC.

The genes are TRBV2 and TRBJ1-5, with a weak D call TRBD1 (6 bases). Germline assignment: CDR1 SNHLY and CDR2 FYNNEI. Trimming took off 3 bases at V and 0 bases at J, with 21 bases between the two ends. The CDR3 spans 19 residues. This CDR3 reads CASSDSGTGTPYSNQPQHF. In DNA, the CDR3 is TGTGCCAGCAGTGATTCGGGGACCGGGACACCTTATAGCAATCAGCCCCAGCATTTT.

The V call is TRBV18, the J call TRBJ2-7; D call uncertain. Trimming removed 4 bases from V and 0 bases from J, with 4 bases in between. The CDR3 contains 12 residues. Germline CDR1 KGHSH, CDR2 LQKENI. The CDR3 DNA reads TGTGCCAGCTCACTGAGCTCCTACGAGCAGTACTTC. Its protein is CASSLSSYEQYF.

The chain uses TRBV6-5 and TRBJ2-1, with D hard to call. The germline V and J ends were trimmed by 6 bases and 2 bases, with 14 bases remaining between them. The CDR3 contains 15 residues. Germline V gives CDR1 MNHEY, CDR2 SVGAGI. The CDR3 region is CASSKVGKTYNEQFF. The DNA for the CDR3 is TGTGCCAGCAGCAAGGTCGGAAAGACCTACAATGAGCAGTTCTTC.

J is TRBJ2-2 and V is TRBV7-9; the D is unclear. This CDR3 spans 15 amino acids. Germline V lookup: CDR1 SEHNR, CDR2 FQNEAQ (reference sequence). V lost 1 base and J 3 bases, leaving 9 bases between the germline ends. The CDR3 region is CASSLGASDTGELFF. As DNA, the CDR3 is TGTGCCAGCAGCTTAGGCGCCTCAGACACCGGGGAGCTGTTTTTT.

The gene calls are TRBV7-9 and TRBJ2-5, with unresolved D. CDR3 length: 15 residues. The germline gives CDR1 SEHNR, CDR2 FQNEAQ (reference sequence). V shed 3 bases and J shed 0 bases, with 11 bases lying between them. CDR3 in amino acids: CASSFKWQNQETQYF. In DNA, the CDR3 is TGTGCCAGCAGCTTCAAGTGGCAGAACCAAGAGACCCAGTACTTC. The complete variable domain, with remaining parts taken from reference TRBV7-9 and TRBJ2-5, reads DTGVSQNPRHKITKRGQNVTFRCDPISEHNRLYWYRQTLGQGPEFLTYFQNEAQLEKSRLLSDRFSAERPKGSFSTLEIQRTEQGDSAMYLCASSFKWQNQETQYFGPGTRLLVL.

This clone was observed a few times. The chain recombines TRBV4-1 with TRBJ1-2; unclear D gene. Germline CDR1 is MGHRA and CDR2 is YSYEKL. Trimming took 0 bases from V and 5 from J, leaving 13 bases between them. The CDR3 spans 15 residues. The DNA of the CDR3 is TGCGCCAGCAGCCAAGATCGGGAGACCCCTTATGGCTACACCTTC. Protein product: CASSQDRETPYGYTF.

This sequence joins TRBV27 and TRBJ1-2, with 12 bases that match TRBD1. The V and J ends lost 9 bases and 8 bases, in that order; junction bases with no gene match: 13. CDR3 size: 15 residues. Germline CDR1 and CDR2: MNHEY and SMNVEV (reference sequence). CDR3 sequence reads: CASTSGTGGARGYTF. DNA for the CDR3: TGTGCCAGTACCTCCGGGACAGGGGGCGCGAGAGGCTACACCTTC.

The chain has TRBV6-5 and TRBJ1-5; D might be TRBD1 (5 bases). The V gene's germline CDR1 is MNHEY and CDR2 SVGAGI. The length of the CDR3 is 12 residues. The ends were cut back, 7 bases at V and 5 bases at J, with 9 bases in the middle. In nucleotides, the CDR3 is TGTGCCAGCACCGCGGGGGATCAGCCCCAGCATTTT. Its protein is CASTAGDQPQHF.